Presented here are 21 T cell receptor beta chains from one specimen sequenced in a study of shared T cell receptors in the human thymus. Method: immunoSEQ multiplex PCR; TCRdb's copy keeps in-frame clones and lacks some. Altogether approximately 760,000 clones are present, approximately 83% being singletons, with the ten largest covering under 0.012%. This sample was also put to use in a study of human thymus T cells.

Sequenced material: thymocytes. The receptors shown here come from a girl younger than two with a congenital heart defect.

The chain couples TRBV2 to TRBJ1-6; D perhaps matches TRBD1 (6 bases). V was cut by 10 bases and J by 10 bases, with 14 bases left in between. The CDR3 is made up of 12 amino acids. CDR1 and CDR2 from the germline V gene are SNHLY and FYNNEI. The CDR3 DNA reads as TGTGCCACCCTCAGGGGTAACTCACCCCTCCACTTT. Translation: CATLRGNSPLHF.

This clone was found a few times. This rearrangement joins TRBV9 to TRBJ1-2; 12 nucleotides agree with TRBD1. The CDR3 is 16 residues long. V shed 5 bases and J 4 bases; nucleotides not matched to a gene: 9. Germline lookup yields CDR1 SGDLS and CDR2 YYNGEE. The CDR3 sequence: CASSGDRGPSRYGYTF. The CDR3, as DNA: TGTGCCAGCAGTGGGGACAGGGGGCCTTCCCGCTATGGCTACACCTTC.

The V gene is TRBV9, the J gene TRBJ1-2, with 7 bases aligning to TRBD1. Losses at the gene ends were 0 bases for V and 4 bases for J; bases not matched to a gene: 6. This CDR3 has 15 residues. Per the germline V gene, CDR1 is SGDLS and CDR2 is YYNGEE. CDR3 in DNA: TGTGCCAGCAGCGTAGCAAGGGGGCGAGGCTATGGCTACACCTTC. It codes for CASSVARGRGYGYTF.

The chain is built from TRBV12-5 and TRBJ2-1; 9 positions agree with TRBD2. Germline V gene data show CDR1 as LGHNT and CDR2 as FRNRAP. This CDR3 region has 14 residues. The V gene end was trimmed by 8 bases and the J gene end by 5 bases; junction bases not matched to a gene: 7. In nucleotides, the CDR3 is TGTGCTAGTTACCTAGCGGGGAGAAACAATGAGCAGTTCTTC. Protein product: CASYLAGRNNEQFF.

Comment on this clone: At one of its ends the junction is not consistent with the germline gene, which may arise from a read error. This CDR3 is also generated by other DNA sequences in the sample. The chain couples TRBV27 to TRBJ1-6, with D perhaps matching TRBD1 (6 bases). The CDR3 spans 14 residues. Germline V gene sequence: CDR1 MNHEY, CDR2 SMNVEV (reference sequence). CDR3 sequence: CASSADRLNSPLHF. For the CDR3, the DNA is TGTGCCAGCAGTGCAGACAGGTTAAATTCCCCCCTCCACTTT.

This rearrangement joins TRBV5-5 to TRBJ1-2; tentative D call: TRBD1 (6 bases). Trimming left V 2 bases short and J 3 bases short, with 23 bases between. This CDR3 is built from 18 residues. From germline, CDR1 is SGHKS and CDR2 YYEKEE (reference sequence). CDR3 sequence: CASSLPRPRGGRDYGYTF. The CDR3, as DNA: TGTGCCAGCAGCTTACCTCGACCCAGGGGAGGGAGAGACTATGGCTACACCTTC.

The J gene is TRBJ2-7, the V gene TRBV28; 7 bases line up with TRBD1. J was trimmed by 4 bases and V by 6 bases; bases with no gene match: 12. The V gene's germline CDR1 is MDHEN and CDR2 SYDVKM. The CDR3 is made up of 15 amino acids. This CDR3 reads CASSSSGTAPYEQYF. The CDR3, as DNA: TGTGCCAGCAGCTCCTCCGGGACAGCCCCTTACGAGCAGTACTTC. Complete variable domain (other parts from reference TRBV28 and TRBJ2-7): DVKVTQSSRYLVKRTGEKVFLECVQDMDHENMFWYRQDPGLGLRLIYFSYDVKMKEKGDIPEGYSVSREKKERFSLILESASTNQTSMYLCASSSSGTAPYEQYFGPGTRLTVT.

This clone was observed a single time. The genes are TRBV6-1 and TRBJ1-1, with D unresolved. Per germline, CDR1 MNHNS and CDR2 SASEGT. V was cut by 4 bases and J by 11 bases, with 17 bases left in between. The CDR3 has 13 amino acids. This CDR3 reads CASSAVLMMPAFF. The CDR3 DNA follows: TGTGCCAGCAGTGCGGTCCTCATGATGCCGGCTTTCTTT.

The chain employs TRBV7-6 and TRBJ2-1; perhaps TRBD2 as D (7 bases). The CDR3 spans 15 residues. Germline CDR1 SGHVS, CDR2 FNYEAQ. V lost 0 bases to trimming and J lost 4 bases, with 10 bases between them. In DNA form, the CDR3 reads TGTGCCAGCAGCTTAGCCGGGGGGCATTACAATGAGCAGTTCTTC. Its translation: CASSLAGGHYNEQFF.

This chain connects TRBV18 to TRBJ1-1, with D possibly TRBD1 on 5 matching bases. CDR3 size: 14 residues. Trimming shortened V by 7 bases and J by 4 bases, and 16 bases separated the two germline ends. Per germline, CDR1 KGHSH and CDR2 LQKENI. The CDR3 bases are TGTGCCAGCTTGGGTTGGTCCGGGGGCACTGAAGCTTTCTTT. Protein product: CASLGWSGGTEAFF.

The chain joins TRBV11-2 to TRBJ1-1, with 8 bases aligning to TRBD1. This CDR3 has 17 residues. Germline values: CDR1 SGHAT, CDR2 FQNNGV. The junction had 19 bases not matched to a gene; V was cut back by 3 bases and J by 10 bases. CDR3 residues: CASSLSWQGARILRAFF. DNA for the CDR3: TGTGCCAGCAGCTTGAGTTGGCAGGGGGCTCGTATTCTGCGAGCTTTCTTT. Filled out from reference TRBV11-2 and TRBJ1-1, the complete variable domain reads EAGVAQSPRYKIIEKRQSVAFWCNPISGHATLYWYQQILGQGPKLLIQFQNNGVVDDSQLPKDRFSAERLKGVDSTLKIQPAKLEDSAVYLCASSLSWQGARILRAFFGQGTRLTVV.

This chain uses TRBV5-1 with TRBJ1-1; TRBD1 aligns across 7 bases. Germline values: CDR1 SGHRS, CDR2 YFSETQ. This CDR3 has 21 amino acids. The junction had 27 bases not matched to a gene; V was cut back by 4 bases and J by 3 bases. In DNA, the CDR3 is TGCGCCAGCAGCATCGGACAGGTCGGATCAGGGGGTATAGGAAATTACACTGAAGCTTTCTTT. It is translated as CASSIGQVGSGGIGNYTEAFF.

Comments on this clone: The junction differs from germline at one of its ends, possibly a read error. The chain is built from TRBV7-9 and TRBJ1-6, with 8 positions matching TRBD1. In germline, CDR1 is SEHNR, CDR2 FQNEAQ (reference sequence). This CDR3 has 17 amino acids. CDR3 nucleotide sequence: TGTGCCAGCAGCTTATTAGACCCGGGACAGGATAACTCACCCCTCCACTTT. This sequence encodes CASSLLDPGQDNSPLHF.

The V call is TRBV9, the J call TRBJ1-2, with D perhaps matching TRBD1 (5 bases). CDR1 SGDLS and CDR2 YYNGEE come from the germline V gene. Trimming removed 3 bases at V and 8 bases at J, with 29 bases between. CDR3 size: 18 residues. CDR3 bases: TGTGCCAGCAGCGCCACAGCTCCATCAGACGGGGGTCACCAGGGCTACACCTTC. Encoded protein: CASSATAPSDGGHQGYTF. The complete variable domain, with remaining parts taken from reference TRBV9 and TRBJ1-2, reads DSGVTQTPKHLITATGQRVTLRCSPRSGDLSVYWYQQSLDQGLQFLIQYYNGEERAKGNILERFSAQQFPDLHSELNLSSLELGDSALYFCASSATAPSDGGHQGYTFGSGTRLTVV.

The J gene is TRBJ1-1, the V gene TRBV19; 9 bases match TRBD1. J gave up 2 bases and V 4 bases, and 5 bases lay outside the gene matches. The CDR3 spans 15 residues. Germline-derived CDR1 and CDR2 are LNHDA and SQIVND (reference sequence). The CDR3 region has the DNA TGTGCCAGTAGTACGATGGGACAGGGAAACACTGAAGCTTTCTTT. Its translation is CASSTMGQGNTEAFF.

The chain links TRBV10-1 to TRBJ2-7; weak D call: TRBD1 (6 bases). Germline CDR1 reads WNHNN; CDR2 reads SYGVQD (reference sequence). Trimming shortened V by 0 bases and J by 4 bases, and 25 bases separated the two germline ends. The CDR3 totals 19 residues. CDR3 protein: CASSESVGRGVSSRYEQYF. The CDR3 DNA sequence: TGCGCCAGCAGTGAGTCCGTGGGCAGGGGCGTCAGTAGTAGGTACGAGCAGTACTTC.

The chain couples TRBV18 to TRBJ2-7; D gene unclear. Germline values: CDR1 KGHSH, CDR2 LQKENI. Trimming removed 4 bases at V and 3 bases at J, with 16 bases between. The CDR3 has 15 residues. The CDR3 coding sequence is TGTGCCAGCTCACATGCGAGAGTTAAGCGCTACGAGCAGTACTTC. As protein: CASSHARVKRYEQYF.

The V and J genes are TRBV18 and TRBJ1-2; 9 nucleotides match TRBD1. Germline V CDR1 and CDR2: KGHSH, LQKENI. The CDR3 covers 14 residues. J was trimmed by 6 bases and V by 2 bases; bases with no gene match: 4. CDR3 DNA: TGTGCCAGCTCACCAAGGGACAGGGCGGATGGCTACACCTTC. This sequence encodes CASSPRDRADGYTF.

The chain has TRBV5-1 and TRBJ2-3; 11 nucleotides match TRBD2. The CDR3 has 16 residues. CDR1 is SGHRS and CDR2 is YFSETQ in the germline V gene. The trim removed 3 bases at V and 6 bases at J, leaving 9 bases unmatched. CDR3 sequence (DNA): TGCGCCAGCAGCTCCGTCGGGACTAGCGGTGGGGATACGCAGTATTTT. Protein product: CASSSVGTSGGDTQYF.

The chain couples TRBV5-3 to TRBJ1-1; D is undetermined. TRBV5-3 is an ORF, and what it does is uncertain. This CDR3 has 16 residues. V lost 0 bases to trimming and J lost 0 bases, with 12 bases between them. This chain's CDR3 is CARSLAGYPMNTEAFF. CDR3 sequence (DNA): TGTGCCAGAAGCTTGGCCGGGTACCCCATGAACACTGAAGCTTTCTTT.

In regard to this clone: A read error may account for a junction end that differs from germline. The chain combines TRBV5-1 with TRBJ2-1; D not certain. CDR3 length: 11 residues. Germline V gene sequence: CDR1 SGHRS, CDR2 YFSETQ. Here the CDR3 reads CASSSCNEQFF. CDR3 coding DNA: TGCGCCAGCAGTTCCTGCAATGAGCAGTTCTTC. Supplemented by reference TRBV5-1 and TRBJ2-1, the full variable domain reads KAGVTQTPRYLIKTRGQQVTLSCSPISGHRSVSWYQQTPGQGLQFLFEYFSETQRNKGNFPGRFSGRQFSNSRSEMNVSTLELGDSALYLCASSSCNEQFFGPGTRLTVL.